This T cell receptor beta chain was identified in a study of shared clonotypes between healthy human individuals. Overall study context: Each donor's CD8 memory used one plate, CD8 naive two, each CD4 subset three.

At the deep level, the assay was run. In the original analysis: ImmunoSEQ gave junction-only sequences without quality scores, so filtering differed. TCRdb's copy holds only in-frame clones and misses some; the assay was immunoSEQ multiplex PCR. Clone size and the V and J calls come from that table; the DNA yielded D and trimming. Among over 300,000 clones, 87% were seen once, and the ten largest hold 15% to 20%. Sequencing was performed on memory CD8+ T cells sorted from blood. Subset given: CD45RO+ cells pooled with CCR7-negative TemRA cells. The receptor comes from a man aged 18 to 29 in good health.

CDR3 loop: CAVRAPGAYEQYF. The CDR3 coding sequence is TGTGCCGTAAGGGCCCCCGGCGCCTACGAGCAGTACTTC. This chain uses TRBV7-9 with TRBJ2-7; D is ambiguous. This CDR3 is 13 amino acids long. The V gene lost 11 bases and the J gene lost 2 bases, with 16 bases spanning the gap. Germline V gene sequence: CDR1 SEHNR, CDR2 FQNEAQ (reference sequence). Full variable domain (rest looked up from reference TRBV7-9 and TRBJ2-7): DTGVSQNPRHKITKRGQNVTFRCDPISEHNRLYWYRQTLGQGPEFLTYFQNEAQLEKSRLLSDRFSAERPKGSFSTLEIQRTEQGDSAMYLCAVRAPGAYEQYFGPGTRLTVT.